What follows are 2 T cell receptor beta chains derived from one specimen sequenced in a study of T-cell memory formation after mild COVID-19. Each CDR3 protein is one row after TCRdb ran MiXCR on the 5' RACE reads. The sample shows 470,000 or so distinct CDR3 sequences, roughly 17% of them seen only once. Source material: PBMCs or a T cell subset sorted from them (not recorded which). The source of these receptors is a man aged 18-30 years who had mild COVID-19 (a few samples of this study predate the infection). Cell type and time point are not known.

The CDR3 coding sequence is TGTGCCAGCAGCTTAGCCCAACAGGGTGTCTTCTTC. Translating it yields CASSLAQQGVFF. The chain couples TRBV7-2 to TRBJ2-1; tentative D call: TRBD1 (6 bases). The CDR3 consists of 12 residues. Deletions cut 0 bases from V and 16 bases from J, with 13 bases between. Germline V lookup: CDR1 SGHTA, CDR2 FQGNSA.

This sequence joins TRBV5-1 and TRBJ2-7; no clear D gene. The V gene's germline CDR1 is SGHRS and CDR2 YFSETQ. The V end was cut by 5 bases, the J end by 5 bases, with 17 bases between. This CDR3 comprises 14 residues. In nucleotides, the CDR3 is TGCGCCAGCAGTTATCGACAAGACCCGGACGAGCAGTACTTC. It yields the protein CASSYRQDPDEQYF.